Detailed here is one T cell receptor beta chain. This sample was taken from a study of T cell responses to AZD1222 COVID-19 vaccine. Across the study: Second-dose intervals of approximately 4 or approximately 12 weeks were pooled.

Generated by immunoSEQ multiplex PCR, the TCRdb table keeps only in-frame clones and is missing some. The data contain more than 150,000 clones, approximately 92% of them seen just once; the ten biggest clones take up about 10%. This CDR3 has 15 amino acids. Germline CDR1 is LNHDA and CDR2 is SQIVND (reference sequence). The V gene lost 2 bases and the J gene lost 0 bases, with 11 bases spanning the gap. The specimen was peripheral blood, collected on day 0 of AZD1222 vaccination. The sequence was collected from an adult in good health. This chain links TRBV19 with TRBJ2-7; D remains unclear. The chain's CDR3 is CASSIRVGTSYEQYV. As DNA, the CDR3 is TGTGCCAGTAGTATAAGAGTCGGCACCTCCTACGAGCAGTACGTC.